The following is a T cell receptor (beta chain) sequence with its context. Germline V lookup: CDR1 KGHDR, CDR2 SFDVKD. The trim removed 2 bases at V and 1 base at J, leaving 2 bases unmatched. The length of the CDR3 is 16 residues. Generated by immunoSEQ multiplex PCR, the TCRdb table keeps only in-frame clones and is missing some. This repertoire shows 15,000 to 20,000 clones, 82% found once; its top ten account for 6.1%. This sample stems from a study of blood T cell repertoires in COVID-19. Study as a whole: COVID-19 samples, acute and convalescent, were from the United States, Italy and Spain. In each case, the material was cDNA or gDNA derived from T cells, B-cell-depleted T cells, or PBMCs.

The receptor was derived from a human donor in a cohort sampled during active COVID-19. Sequences were obtained from peripheral blood. J is TRBJ2-1 and V is TRBV24-1; 9 positions match TRBD1. The CDR3 sequence is CATSDYRGRSYNEQFF. Here the CDR3 DNA reads TGTGCCACCAGTGATTACAGGGGGCGATCCTACAATGAGCAGTTCTTC.